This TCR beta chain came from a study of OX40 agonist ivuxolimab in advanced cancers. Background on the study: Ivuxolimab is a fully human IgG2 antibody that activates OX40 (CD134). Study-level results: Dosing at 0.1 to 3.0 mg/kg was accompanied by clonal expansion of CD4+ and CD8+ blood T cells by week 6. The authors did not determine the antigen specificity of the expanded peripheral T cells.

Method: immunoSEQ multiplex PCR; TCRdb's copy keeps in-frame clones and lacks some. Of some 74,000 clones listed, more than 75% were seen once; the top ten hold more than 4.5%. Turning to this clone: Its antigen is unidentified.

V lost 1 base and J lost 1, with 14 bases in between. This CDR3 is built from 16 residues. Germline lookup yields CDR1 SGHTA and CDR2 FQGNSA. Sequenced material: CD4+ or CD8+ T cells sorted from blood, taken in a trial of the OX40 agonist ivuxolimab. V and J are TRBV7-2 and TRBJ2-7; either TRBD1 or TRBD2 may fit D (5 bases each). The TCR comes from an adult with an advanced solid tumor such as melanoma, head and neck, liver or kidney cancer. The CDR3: CASSLGSGLQSYEQYF. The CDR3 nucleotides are TGTGCCAGCAGCTTAGGGTCGGGGCTACAATCCTACGAGCAGTACTTC. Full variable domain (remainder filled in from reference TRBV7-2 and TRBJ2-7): GAGVSQSPSNKVTEKGKDVELRCDPISGHTALYWYRQSLGQGLEFLIYFQGNSAPDKSGLPSDRFSAERTGGSVSTLTIQRTQQEDSAVYLCASSLGSGLQSYEQYFGPGTRLTVT.